This T cell receptor beta chain was recovered during a study of early T cells in non-severe SARS-CoV-2 infection. Study-level background: Whole-blood bulk RNA, unsorted, was sequenced, and chains were unpaired. Findings of the study overall: There was a bias toward anti-spike CD8 responses in VDJdb matching, which missed private and CD4 specificities.

Points on this clonotype: Its antigen is not known.

V lost 3 bases to trimming and J lost 0 bases, with 2 bases between them. The CDR3 has 13 amino acids. Per germline, CDR1 SGHVS and CDR2 FNYEAQ. Individual cDNA molecules carried attached unique molecular identifiers. TCRdb re-called the 5' RACE reads through MiXCR, storing one row per CDR3 protein. This repertoire shows about 72,000 distinct CDR3 sequences, around 8.7% found once; its top ten account for 3% to 3.5%. The rearrangement joins TRBV7-6 to TRBJ2-2; D remains unclear. The material sequenced was whole blood. This sequence was found in an adult who was a healthcare worker with PCR-confirmed SARS-CoV-2 infection or an uninfected control (not recorded which). The CDR3: CASSFTNTGELFF. The CDR3, as DNA: TGTGCCAGCAGCTTCACGAACACCGGGGAGCTGTTTTTT.